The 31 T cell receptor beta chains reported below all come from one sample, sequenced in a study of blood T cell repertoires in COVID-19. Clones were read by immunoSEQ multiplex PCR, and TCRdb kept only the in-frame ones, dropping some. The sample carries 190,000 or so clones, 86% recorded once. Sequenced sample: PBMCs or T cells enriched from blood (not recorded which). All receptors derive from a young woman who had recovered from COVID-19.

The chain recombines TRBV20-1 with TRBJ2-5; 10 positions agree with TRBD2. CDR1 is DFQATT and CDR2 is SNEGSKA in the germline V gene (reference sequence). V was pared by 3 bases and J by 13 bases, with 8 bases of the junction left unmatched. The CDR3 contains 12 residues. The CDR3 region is CSASTSGIIPYF. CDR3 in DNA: TGCAGTGCTAGTACTAGCGGGATCATTCCGTACTTC.

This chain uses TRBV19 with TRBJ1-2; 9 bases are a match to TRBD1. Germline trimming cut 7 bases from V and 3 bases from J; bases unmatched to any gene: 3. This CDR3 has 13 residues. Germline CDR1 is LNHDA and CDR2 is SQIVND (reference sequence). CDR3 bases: TGTGCCAGTAAGGGACAGGGTGACTATGGCTACACCTTC. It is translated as CASKGQGDYGYTF.

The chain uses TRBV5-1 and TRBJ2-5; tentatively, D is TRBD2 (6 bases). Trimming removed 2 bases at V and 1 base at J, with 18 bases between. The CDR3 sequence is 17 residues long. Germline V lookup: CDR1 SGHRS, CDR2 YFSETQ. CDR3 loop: CASSFPEAAGSQETQYF. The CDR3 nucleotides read TGCGCCAGCAGCTTTCCCGAAGCAGCGGGCTCCCAAGAGACCCAGTACTTC.

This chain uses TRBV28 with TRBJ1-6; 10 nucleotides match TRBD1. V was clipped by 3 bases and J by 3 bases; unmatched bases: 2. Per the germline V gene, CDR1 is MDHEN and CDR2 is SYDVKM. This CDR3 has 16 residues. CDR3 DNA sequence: TGTGCCAGCAGTTTGGGGACAGGGGTCTATAATTCACCCCTCCACTTT. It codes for CASSLGTGVYNSPLHF.

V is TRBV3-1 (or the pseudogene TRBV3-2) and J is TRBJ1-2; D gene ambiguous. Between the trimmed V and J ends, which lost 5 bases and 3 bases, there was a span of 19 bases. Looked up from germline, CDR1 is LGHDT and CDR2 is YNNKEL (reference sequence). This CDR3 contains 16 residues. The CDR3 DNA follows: TGTGCCAGCAGCACACGCCGCTCGGGAGGGTACTATGGCTACACCTTC. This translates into CASSTRRSGGYYGYTF.

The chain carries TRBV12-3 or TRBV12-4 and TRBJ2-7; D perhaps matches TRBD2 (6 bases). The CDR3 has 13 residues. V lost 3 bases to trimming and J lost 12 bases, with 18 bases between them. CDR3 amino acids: CASSFGTQSHRYF. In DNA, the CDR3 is TGTGCCAGCAGTTTCGGGACTCAATCCCATCGGTACTTC.

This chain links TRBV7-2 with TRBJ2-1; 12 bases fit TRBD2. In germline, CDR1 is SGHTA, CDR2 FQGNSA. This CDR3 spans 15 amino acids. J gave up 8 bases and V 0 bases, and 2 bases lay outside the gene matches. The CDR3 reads CASSLATSGRHEQFF. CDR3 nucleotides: TGTGCCAGCAGCTTAGCGACTAGCGGGAGACATGAGCAGTTCTTC.

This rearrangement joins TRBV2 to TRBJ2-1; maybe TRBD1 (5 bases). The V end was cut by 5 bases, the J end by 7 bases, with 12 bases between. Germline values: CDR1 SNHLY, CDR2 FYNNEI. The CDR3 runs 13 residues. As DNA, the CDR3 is TGTGCCAGCAGTCAAGAGACAGAGAATGAGCAGTTCTTC. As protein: CASSQETENEQFF.

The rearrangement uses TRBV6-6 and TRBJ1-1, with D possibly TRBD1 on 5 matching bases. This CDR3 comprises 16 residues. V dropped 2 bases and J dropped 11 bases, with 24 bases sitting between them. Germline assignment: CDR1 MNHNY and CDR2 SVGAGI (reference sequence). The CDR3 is CASSYSGGVISFYAFF. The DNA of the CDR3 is TGTGCCAGCAGTTACAGCGGGGGAGTAATAAGCTTTTATGCTTTCTTT.

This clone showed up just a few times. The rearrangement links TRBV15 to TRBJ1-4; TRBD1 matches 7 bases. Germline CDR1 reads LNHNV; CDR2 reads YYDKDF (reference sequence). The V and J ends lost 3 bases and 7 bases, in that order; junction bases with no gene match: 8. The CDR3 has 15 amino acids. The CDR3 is CATSRETGPGEKLFF. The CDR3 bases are TGTGCCACCAGCAGGGAGACAGGGCCGGGTGAAAAACTGTTTTTT.

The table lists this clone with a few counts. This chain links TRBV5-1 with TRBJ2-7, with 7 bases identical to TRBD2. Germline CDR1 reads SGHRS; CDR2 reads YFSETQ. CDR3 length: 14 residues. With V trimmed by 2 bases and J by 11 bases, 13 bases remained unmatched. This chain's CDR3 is CASSFETSNGPKYF. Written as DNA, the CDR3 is TGCGCCAGCAGCTTTGAGACTAGCAACGGTCCAAAGTACTTC.

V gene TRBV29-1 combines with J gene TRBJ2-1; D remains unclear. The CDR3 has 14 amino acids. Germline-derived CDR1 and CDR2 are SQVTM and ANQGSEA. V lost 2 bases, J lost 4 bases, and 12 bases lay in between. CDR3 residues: CSVESRRSYNEQFF. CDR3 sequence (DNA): TGCAGCGTTGAATCGCGGAGAAGTTACAATGAGCAGTTCTTC.

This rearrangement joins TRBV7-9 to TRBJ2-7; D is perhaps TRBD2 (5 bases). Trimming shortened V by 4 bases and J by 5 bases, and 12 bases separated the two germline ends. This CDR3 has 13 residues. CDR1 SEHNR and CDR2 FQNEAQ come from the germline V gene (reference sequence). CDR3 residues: CASSSGSVNEQYF. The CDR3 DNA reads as TGTGCCAGCAGCTCGGGGAGCGTTAACGAGCAGTACTTC.

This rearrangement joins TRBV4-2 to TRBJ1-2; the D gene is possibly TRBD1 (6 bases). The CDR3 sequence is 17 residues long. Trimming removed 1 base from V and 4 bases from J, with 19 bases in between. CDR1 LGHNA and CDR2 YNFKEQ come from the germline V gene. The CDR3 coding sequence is TGTGCCAGCAGCCAAGTGGGATCCGGACAGACGAGCTATGGCTACACCTTC. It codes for CASSQVGSGQTSYGYTF.

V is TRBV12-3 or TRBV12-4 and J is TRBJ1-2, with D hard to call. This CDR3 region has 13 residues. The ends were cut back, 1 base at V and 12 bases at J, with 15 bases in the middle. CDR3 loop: CASSLGGGRANTF. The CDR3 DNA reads TGTGCCAGCAGTTTAGGAGGCGGCCGCGCTAACACCTTC.

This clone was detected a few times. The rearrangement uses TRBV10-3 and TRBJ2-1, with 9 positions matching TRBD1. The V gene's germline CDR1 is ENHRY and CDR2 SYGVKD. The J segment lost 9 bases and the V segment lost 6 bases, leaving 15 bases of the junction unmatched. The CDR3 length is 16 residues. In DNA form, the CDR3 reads TGTGCCATCAGCCCTACAGGGGGCGTTATTCCAGGTGAGCAGTTCTTC. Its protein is CAISPTGGVIPGEQFF.

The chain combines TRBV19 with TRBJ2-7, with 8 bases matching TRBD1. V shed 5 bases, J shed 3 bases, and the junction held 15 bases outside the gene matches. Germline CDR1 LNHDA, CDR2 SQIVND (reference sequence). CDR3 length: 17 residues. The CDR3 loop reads CASSGPPGTGEFYEQYF. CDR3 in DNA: TGTGCCAGTAGTGGGCCACCCGGGACAGGTGAATTCTACGAGCAGTACTTC.

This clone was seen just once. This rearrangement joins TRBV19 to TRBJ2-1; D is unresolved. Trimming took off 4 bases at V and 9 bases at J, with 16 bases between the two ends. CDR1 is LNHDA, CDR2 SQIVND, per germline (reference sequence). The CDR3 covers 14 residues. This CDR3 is CASSKETLVGEQFF. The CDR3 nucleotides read TGTGCCAGTAGTAAGGAGACGCTTGTGGGTGAGCAGTTCTTC.

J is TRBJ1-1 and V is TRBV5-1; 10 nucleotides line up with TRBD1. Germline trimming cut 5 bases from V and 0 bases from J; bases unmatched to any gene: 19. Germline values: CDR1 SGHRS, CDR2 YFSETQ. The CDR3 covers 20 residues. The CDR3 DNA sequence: TGCGCCAGCAGGCCCCCTGCCTGGGATGACAGGGGGCCGATGAACACTGAAGCTTTCTTT. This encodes CASRPPAWDDRGPMNTEAFF.

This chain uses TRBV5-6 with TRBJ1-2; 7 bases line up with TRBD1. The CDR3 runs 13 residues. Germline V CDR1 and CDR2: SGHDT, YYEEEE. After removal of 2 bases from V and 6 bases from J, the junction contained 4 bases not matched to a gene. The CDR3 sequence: CASSFRQGDGYTF. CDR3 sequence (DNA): TGTGCCAGCAGCTTCAGACAGGGTGATGGCTACACCTTC. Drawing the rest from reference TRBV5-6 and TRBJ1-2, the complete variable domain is DAGVTQSPTHLIKTRGQQVTLRCSPKSGHDTVSWYQQALGQGPQFIFQYYEEEERQRGNFPDRFSGHQFPNYSSELNVNALLLGDSALYLCASSFRQGDGYTFGSGTRLTVV.

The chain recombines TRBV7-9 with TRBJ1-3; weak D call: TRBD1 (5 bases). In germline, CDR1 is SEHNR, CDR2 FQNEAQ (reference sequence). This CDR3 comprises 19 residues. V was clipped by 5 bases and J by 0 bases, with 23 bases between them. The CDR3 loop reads CASSNPGTGAFISGNTIYF. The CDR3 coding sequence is TGTGCCAGCAGCAACCCCGGGACGGGAGCCTTTATCTCTGGAAACACCATATATTTT.

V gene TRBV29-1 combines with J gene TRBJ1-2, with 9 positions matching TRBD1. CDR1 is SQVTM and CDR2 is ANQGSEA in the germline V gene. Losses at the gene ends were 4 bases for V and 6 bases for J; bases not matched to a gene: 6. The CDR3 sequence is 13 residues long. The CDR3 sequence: CSVVDRGVNGYTF. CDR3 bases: TGCAGCGTTGTGGACAGGGGCGTCAATGGCTACACCTTC.

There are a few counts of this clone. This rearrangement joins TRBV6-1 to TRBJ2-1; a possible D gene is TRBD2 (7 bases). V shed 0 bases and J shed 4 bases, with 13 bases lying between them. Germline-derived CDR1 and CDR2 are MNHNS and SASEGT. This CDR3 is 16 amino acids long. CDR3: CASSEAGGGGYNEQFF. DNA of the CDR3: TGTGCCAGCAGTGAAGCGGGCGGGGGCGGTTACAATGAGCAGTTCTTC.

CDR3 nucleotide sequence: TGTGCCAGCGCGGGGGAGACCCAGTACTTC. Translating gives CASAGETQYF. This chain joins TRBV7-9 and TRBJ2-5; possibly TRBD2 for D (6 bases). The CDR3 has 10 residues. Trimming pared 8 bases from V and 5 bases from J, leaving 6 bases between. Germline-derived CDR1 and CDR2 are SEHNR and FQNEAQ (reference sequence).

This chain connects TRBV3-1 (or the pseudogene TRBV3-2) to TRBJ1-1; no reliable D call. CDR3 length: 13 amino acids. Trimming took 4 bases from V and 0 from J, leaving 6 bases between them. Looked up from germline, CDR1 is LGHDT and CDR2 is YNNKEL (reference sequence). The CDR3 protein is CASSPDMNTEAFF. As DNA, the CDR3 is TGTGCCAGCAGCCCAGACATGAACACTGAAGCTTTCTTT.

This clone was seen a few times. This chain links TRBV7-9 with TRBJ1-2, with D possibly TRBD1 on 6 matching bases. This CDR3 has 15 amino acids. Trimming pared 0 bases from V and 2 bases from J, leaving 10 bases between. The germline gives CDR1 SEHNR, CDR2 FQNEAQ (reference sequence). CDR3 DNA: TGTGCCAGCAGCTTAGCCACAGGGAACAACTATGGCTACACCTTC. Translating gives CASSLATGNNYGYTF.

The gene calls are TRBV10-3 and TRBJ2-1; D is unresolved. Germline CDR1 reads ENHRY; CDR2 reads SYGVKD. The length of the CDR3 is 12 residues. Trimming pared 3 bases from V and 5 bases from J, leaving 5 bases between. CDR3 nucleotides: TGTGCCATCAGTGACTCAGACAATGAGCAGTTCTTC. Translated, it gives CAISDSDNEQFF.

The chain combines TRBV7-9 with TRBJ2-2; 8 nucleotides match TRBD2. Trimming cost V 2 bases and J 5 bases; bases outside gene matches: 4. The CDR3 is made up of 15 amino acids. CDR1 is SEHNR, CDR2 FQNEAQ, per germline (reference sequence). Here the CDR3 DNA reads TGTGCCAGCAGCTTATCAGCGGGAGTGACCGGGGAGCTGTTTTTT. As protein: CASSLSAGVTGELFF.

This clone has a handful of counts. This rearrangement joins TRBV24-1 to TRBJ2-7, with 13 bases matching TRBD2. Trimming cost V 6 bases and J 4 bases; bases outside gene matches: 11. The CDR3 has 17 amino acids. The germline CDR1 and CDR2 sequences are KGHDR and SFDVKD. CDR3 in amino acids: CATSSAPTSGRSYEQYF. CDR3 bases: TGTGCCACCAGTTCGGCCCCGACTAGCGGGAGGTCTTACGAGCAGTACTTC.

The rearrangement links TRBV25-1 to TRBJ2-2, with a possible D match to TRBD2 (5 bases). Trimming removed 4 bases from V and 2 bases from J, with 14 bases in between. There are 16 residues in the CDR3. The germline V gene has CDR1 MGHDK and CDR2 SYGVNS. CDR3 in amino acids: CASSALGGRNTGELFF. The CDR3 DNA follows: TGTGCCAGCAGTGCATTGGGTGGGAGAAACACCGGGGAGCTGTTTTTT.

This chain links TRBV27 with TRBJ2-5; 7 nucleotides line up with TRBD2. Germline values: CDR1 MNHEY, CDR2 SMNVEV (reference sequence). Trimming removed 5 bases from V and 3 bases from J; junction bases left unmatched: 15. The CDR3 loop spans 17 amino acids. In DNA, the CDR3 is TGTGCCAGCAGTGCCACCCCCATATTAGCGGGTAAAGAGACCCAGTACTTC. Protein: CASSATPILAGKETQYF.